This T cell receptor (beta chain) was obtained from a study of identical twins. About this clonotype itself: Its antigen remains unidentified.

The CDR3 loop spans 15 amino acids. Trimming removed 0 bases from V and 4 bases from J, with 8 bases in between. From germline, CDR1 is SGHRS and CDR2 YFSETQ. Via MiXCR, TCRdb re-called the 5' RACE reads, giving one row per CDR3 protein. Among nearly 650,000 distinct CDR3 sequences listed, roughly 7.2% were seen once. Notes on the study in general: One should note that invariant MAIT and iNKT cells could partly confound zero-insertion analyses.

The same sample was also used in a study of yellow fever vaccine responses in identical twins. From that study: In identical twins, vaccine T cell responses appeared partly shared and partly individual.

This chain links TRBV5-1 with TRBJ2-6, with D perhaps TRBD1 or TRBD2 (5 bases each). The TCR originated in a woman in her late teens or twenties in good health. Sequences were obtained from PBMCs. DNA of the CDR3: TGCGCCAGCAGCTTGGCGGGGACCGGGGCCAACGTCCTGACTTTC. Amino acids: CASSLAGTGANVLTF.